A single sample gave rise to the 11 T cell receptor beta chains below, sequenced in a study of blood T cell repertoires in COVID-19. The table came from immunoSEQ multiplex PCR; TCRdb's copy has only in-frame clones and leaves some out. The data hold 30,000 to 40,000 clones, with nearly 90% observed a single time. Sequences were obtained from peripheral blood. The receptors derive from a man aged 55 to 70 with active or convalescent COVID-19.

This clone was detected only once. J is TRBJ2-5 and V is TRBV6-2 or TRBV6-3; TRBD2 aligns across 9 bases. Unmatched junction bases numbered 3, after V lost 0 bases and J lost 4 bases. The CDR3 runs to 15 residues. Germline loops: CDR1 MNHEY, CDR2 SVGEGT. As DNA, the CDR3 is TGTGCCAGCAGTTACTCGGGGACTAGCCGAGAGACCCAGTACTTC. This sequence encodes CASSYSGTSRETQYF.

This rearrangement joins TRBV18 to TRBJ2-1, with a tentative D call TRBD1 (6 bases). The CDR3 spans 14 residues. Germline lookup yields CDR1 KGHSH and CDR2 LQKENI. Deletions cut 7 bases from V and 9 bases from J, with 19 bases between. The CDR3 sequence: CASLKGVLDGEQFF. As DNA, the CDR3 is TGTGCCAGCTTGAAGGGGGTCCTGGATGGTGAGCAGTTCTTC. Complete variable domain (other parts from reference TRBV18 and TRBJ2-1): NAGVMQNPRHLVRRRGQEARLRCSPMKGHSHVYWYRQLPEEGLKFMVYLQKENIIDESGMPKERFSAEFPKEGPSILRIQQVVRGDSAAYFCASLKGVLDGEQFFGPGTRLTVL.

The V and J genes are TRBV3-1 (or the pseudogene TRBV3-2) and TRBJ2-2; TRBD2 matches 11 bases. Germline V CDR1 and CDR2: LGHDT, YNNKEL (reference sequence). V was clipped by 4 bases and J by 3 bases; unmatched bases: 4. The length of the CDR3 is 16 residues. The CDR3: CASSPPGLADTGELFF. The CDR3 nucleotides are TGTGCCAGCAGCCCCCCGGGACTAGCGGACACCGGGGAGCTGTTTTTT.

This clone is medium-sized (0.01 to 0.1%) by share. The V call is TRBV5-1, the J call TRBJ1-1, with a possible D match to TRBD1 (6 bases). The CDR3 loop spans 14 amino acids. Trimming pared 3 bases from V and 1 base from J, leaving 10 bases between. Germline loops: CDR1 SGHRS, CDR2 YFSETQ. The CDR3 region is CASSSRTANTEAFF. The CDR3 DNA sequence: TGCGCCAGCAGCTCAAGGACAGCGAACACTGAAGCTTTCTTT.

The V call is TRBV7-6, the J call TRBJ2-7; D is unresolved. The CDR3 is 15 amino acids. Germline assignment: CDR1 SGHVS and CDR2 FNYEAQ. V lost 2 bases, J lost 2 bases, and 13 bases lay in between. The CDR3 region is CASSLNPGQTYEQYF. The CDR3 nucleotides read TGTGCCAGCAGCTTAAACCCCGGTCAAACCTACGAGCAGTACTTC.

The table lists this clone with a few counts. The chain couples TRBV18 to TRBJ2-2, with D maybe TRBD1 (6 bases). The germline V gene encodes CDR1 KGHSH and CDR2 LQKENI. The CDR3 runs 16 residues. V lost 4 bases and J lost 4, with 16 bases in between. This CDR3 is CASSLDRLGVTGELFF. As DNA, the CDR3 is TGTGCCAGCTCACTCGACAGGTTGGGGGTCACCGGGGAGCTGTTTTTT.

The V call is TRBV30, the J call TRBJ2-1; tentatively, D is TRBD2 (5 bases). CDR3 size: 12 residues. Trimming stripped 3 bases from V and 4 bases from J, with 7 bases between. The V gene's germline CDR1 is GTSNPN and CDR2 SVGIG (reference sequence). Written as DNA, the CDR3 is TGTGCCTGGAGGCCGGGGTACAATGAGCAGTTCTTC. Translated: CAWRPGYNEQFF.

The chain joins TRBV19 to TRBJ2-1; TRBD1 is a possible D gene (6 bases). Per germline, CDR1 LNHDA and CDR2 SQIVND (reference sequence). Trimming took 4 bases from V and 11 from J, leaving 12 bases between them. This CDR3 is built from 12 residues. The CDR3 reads CASSTYRDKQFF. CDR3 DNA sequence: TGTGCCAGTAGTACTTACCGGGACAAGCAGTTCTTC.

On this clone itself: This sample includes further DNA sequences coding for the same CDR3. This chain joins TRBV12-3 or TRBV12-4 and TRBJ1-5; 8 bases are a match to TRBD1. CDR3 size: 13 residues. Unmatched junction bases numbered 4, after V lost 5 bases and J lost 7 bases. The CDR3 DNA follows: TGTGCCAGCAGTCAGGGGGCCGGGCAGCCCCAGCATTTT. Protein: CASSQGAGQPQHF.

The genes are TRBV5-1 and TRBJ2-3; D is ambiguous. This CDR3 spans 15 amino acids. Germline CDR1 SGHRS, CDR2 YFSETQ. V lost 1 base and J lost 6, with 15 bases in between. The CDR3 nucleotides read TGCGCCAGCAGCTTGTTCGTCGGGTCTACGGATACGCAGTATTTT. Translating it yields CASSLFVGSTDTQYF.

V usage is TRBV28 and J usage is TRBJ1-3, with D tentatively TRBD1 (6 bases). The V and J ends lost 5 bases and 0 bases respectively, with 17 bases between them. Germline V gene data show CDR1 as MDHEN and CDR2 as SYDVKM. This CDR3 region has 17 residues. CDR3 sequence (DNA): TGTGCCAGCAGTCCAGTACAGGGTTTAAGCTCTGGAAACACCATATATTTT. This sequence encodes CASSPVQGLSSGNTIYF.